Presented here are 20 T cell receptor beta chains from one specimen sequenced in a study of neurological immune-mediated disorders. TCRdb processed the 5' RACE reads anew with MiXCR; each CDR3 protein has one entry. The table lists approximately 86,000 distinct CDR3 sequences, 2% to 3% of them singletons. The sequenced sample consisted of PBMCs. The receptor set was obtained from a woman in her thirties with multiple sclerosis.

This clonotype was observed many times. The chain joins TRBV25-1 to TRBJ2-1; possibly TRBD2 for D (6 bases). There are 15 residues in the CDR3. Germline V lookup: CDR1 MGHDK, CDR2 SYGVNS. Trimming shortened V by 6 bases and J by 4 bases, and 16 bases separated the two germline ends. The CDR3 is CASRMGGLGYNEQFF. The CDR3 DNA sequence: TGTGCCAGCAGAATGGGGGGTCTTGGGTACAATGAGCAGTTCTTC.

This clonotype was picked up many times. The chain carries TRBV28 and TRBJ2-3; 7 positions agree with TRBD2. CDR1 and CDR2 from the germline V gene are MDHEN and SYDVKM. The length of the CDR3 is 13 residues. V gave up 10 bases and J gave up 10 bases; unmatched junction bases: 14. CDR3: CAITRDYPISQYF. The CDR3 region has the DNA TGTGCCATCACTAGGGACTACCCAATTTCGCAGTATTTT.

In its sample, this clonotype was seen many times. V usage is TRBV7-8 and J usage is TRBJ2-1; no reliable D call. Germline V gene sequence: CDR1 SGHVS, CDR2 FQNEAQ. The CDR3 is 13 residues long. With 4 bases removed from V and 6 bases from J, the gap between germline ends came to 10 bases. CDR3 coding DNA: TGTGCCAGCAGCTCCAAGTTCGGCAATGAGCAGTTCTTC. It encodes CASSSKFGNEQFF.

The table lists this clonotype with many counts. The CDR3 region has the DNA TGCGCCAGCAGCCCGAACCCTGGGTACACCGGGGAGCTGTTTTTT. Its translation is CASSPNPGYTGELFF. The rearrangement joins TRBV5-1 to TRBJ2-2; unclear D gene. The CDR3 is 15 amino acids. Germline V gene data show CDR1 as SGHRS and CDR2 as YFSETQ. Trimming removed 4 bases at V and 3 bases at J, with 13 bases between. The entire variable domain, with the rest obtained from reference TRBV5-1 and TRBJ2-2, is as follows: KAGVTQTPRYLIKTRGQQVTLSCSPISGHRSVSWYQQTPGQGLQFLFEYFSETQRNKGNFPGRFSGRQFSNSRSEMNVSTLELGDSALYLCASSPNPGYTGELFFGEGSRLTVL.

This clonotype appeared many times. The J gene is TRBJ1-1, the V gene TRBV20-1; a possible D gene is TRBD1 (5 bases). The V and J ends lost 3 bases and 6 bases respectively, with 17 bases between them. Germline lookup yields CDR1 DFQATT and CDR2 SNEGSKA (reference sequence). There are 14 residues in the CDR3. The CDR3: CSASPRVDFSEAFF. CDR3 sequence (DNA): TGCAGTGCTAGTCCCAGGGTCGACTTCTCTGAAGCTTTCTTT.

Ten or more counts support this clonotype. This chain connects TRBV5-1 to TRBJ2-7; the D call may be TRBD1 or TRBD2 (5 bases each). CDR1 and CDR2 from the germline V gene are SGHRS and YFSETQ. Trimming stripped 2 bases from V and 0 bases from J, with 9 bases between. This CDR3 is 14 amino acids long. The CDR3 bases are TGCGCCAGCAGCTTTGACGGGACCTCCTACGAGCAGTACTTC. Amino acids: CASSFDGTSYEQYF. Full variable domain (outside the CDR3, taken from reference TRBV5-1 and TRBJ2-7): KAGVTQTPRYLIKTRGQQVTLSCSPISGHRSVSWYQQTPGQGLQFLFEYFSETQRNKGNFPGRFSGRQFSNSRSEMNVSTLELGDSALYLCASSFDGTSYEQYFGPGTRLTVT.

The CDR3 DNA reads as TGTGCCAGCAGGGAGGGGGCGGGCGGAGGCGAGACCCAGTACTTC. Translation gives CASREGAGGGETQYF. The V gene is TRBV6-1, the J gene TRBJ2-5, with D possibly TRBD1 on 7 matching bases. The germline V gene has CDR1 MNHNS and CDR2 SASEGT. This CDR3 region has 15 residues. Trimming took off 6 bases at V and 5 bases at J, with 19 bases between the two ends.

This clonotype was picked up many times. The chain recombines TRBV6-1 with TRBJ1-5; 8 nucleotides match TRBD1. CDR1 and CDR2 (germline): MNHNS, SASEGT. V was clipped by 4 bases and J by 5 bases; unmatched bases: 1. There are 13 residues in the CDR3. The CDR3 is CASSAQGDQPQHF. CDR3 DNA sequence: TGTGCCAGCAGTGCACAGGGGGATCAGCCCCAGCATTTT.

There are a few counts of this clonotype. This chain joins TRBV5-6 and TRBJ1-2; unclear D gene. Germline V gives CDR1 SGHDT, CDR2 YYEEEE. The CDR3 length is 13 residues. Deletions cut 0 bases from V and 8 bases from J, with 11 bases between. Here the CDR3 reads CASSLDYSYGYTF. The DNA of the CDR3 is TGTGCCAGCAGCTTGGACTACTCCTACGGCTACACCTTC.

In this sample, this clonotype turned up many times. The chain combines TRBV5-1 with TRBJ2-4, with 8 bases identical to TRBD1. V trimming: 4 bases; J trimming: 4 bases; junction bases outside the gene matches: 4. This CDR3 spans 14 amino acids. From germline, CDR1 is SGHRS and CDR2 YFSETQ. In nucleotides, the CDR3 is TGCGCCAGCAGCGGGACAGGACCTAAAAACATTCAGTACTTC. Protein: CASSGTGPKNIQYF.

This clonotype has a count of ten or more. The J gene is TRBJ1-5, the V gene TRBV6-1; a weak D match, TRBD1 (5 bases). The CDR3 is made up of 15 amino acids. Trimming removed 3 bases from V and 0 bases from J, with 9 bases in between. CDR1 is MNHNS, CDR2 SASEGT, per germline. The CDR3 loop reads CASSDWQGSNQPQHF. The DNA of the CDR3 is TGTGCCAGCAGTGATTGGCAGGGTAGCAATCAGCCCCAGCATTTT.

This clonotype was recorded many times. This chain links TRBV29-1 with TRBJ1-4; 7 bases map to TRBD1. CDR1 is SQVTM and CDR2 is ANQGSEA in the germline V gene. J gave up 11 bases and V 6 bases, and 9 bases lay outside the gene matches. The CDR3 is 12 residues long. This chain's CDR3 is CSVGDSTKKLFF. CDR3 in DNA: TGCAGCGTAGGGGACAGTACTAAGAAACTGTTTTTT.

This clonotype was counted at least ten times. The rearrangement joins TRBV5-5 to TRBJ2-7; D not certain. The germline gives CDR1 SGHKS, CDR2 YYEKEE (reference sequence). V lost 1 base and J 8 bases, leaving 28 bases between the germline ends. This CDR3 contains 18 residues. CDR3 in amino acids: CASSLLDPWESTQAKQYF. CDR3 bases: TGTGCCAGCAGCTTGCTGGACCCTTGGGAATCTACGCAAGCGAAGCAGTACTTC.

This clonotype came up many times. The chain carries TRBV28 and TRBJ2-7, with D possibly TRBD2 on 6 matching bases. Trimming removed 4 bases at V and 2 bases at J, with 9 bases between. This CDR3 is built from 13 residues. Germline V gene data show CDR1 as MDHEN and CDR2 as SYDVKM. The CDR3 coding sequence is TGTGCCAGCAGTTCAGGGAGGACCTACGAGCAGTACTTC. Protein product: CASSSGRTYEQYF.

The sample holds many counts of this clonotype. The J gene is TRBJ1-5, the V gene TRBV7-9, with D maybe TRBD1 (5 bases). V dropped 1 base and J dropped 5 bases, with 18 bases sitting between them. This CDR3 contains 17 residues. CDR1 and CDR2 (germline): SEHNR, FQNEAQ (reference sequence). DNA for the CDR3: TGTGCCAGCAGCTTAGGGCCTCGCAGGGAATGGCATCAGCCCCAGCATTTT. Encoded protein: CASSLGPRREWHQPQHF.

This clonotype was seen many times. DNA of the CDR3: TGTGCCAGCAGCGAAGACAGGGTCAATGAGCAGTTCTTC. Amino acid sequence: CASSEDRVNEQFF. This chain uses TRBV13 with TRBJ2-1, with 7 bases fitting TRBD1. V was pared by 5 bases and J by 6 bases, with 4 bases of the junction left unmatched. CDR1 and CDR2 from the germline V gene are PRHDT and FYEKMQ (reference sequence). The CDR3 is 13 amino acids.

In its sample, this clonotype was seen many times. The chain recombines TRBV5-6 with TRBJ2-7; 12 nucleotides match TRBD2. Per the germline V gene, CDR1 is SGHDT and CDR2 is YYEEEE. V lost 4 bases to trimming and J lost 5 bases; unmatched junction nucleotides: 7. The length of the CDR3 is 15 residues. CDR3 nucleotides: TGTGCCAGCAGCCCGCTAGCGGGAGGGCCAGACGAGCAGTACTTC. This encodes CASSPLAGGPDEQYF.

The sample holds many counts of this clonotype. This sequence joins TRBV7-2 and TRBJ2-5; 10 nucleotides line up with TRBD2. Germline V gene data show CDR1 as SGHTA and CDR2 as FQGNSA. The junction had 5 bases not matched to a gene; V was cut back by 5 bases and J by 2 bases. The length of the CDR3 is 15 residues. CDR3 protein: CASSLRLAGQETQYF. Written as DNA, the CDR3 is TGTGCCAGCAGCCTTCGACTAGCGGGTCAAGAGACCCAGTACTTC.

This clonotype was observed at least ten times. The V call is TRBV10-3, the J call TRBJ2-1, with D unresolved. V lost 0 bases to trimming and J lost 8 bases, with 5 bases between them. The CDR3 has 12 residues. Per germline, CDR1 ENHRY and CDR2 SYGVKD. The CDR3 coding sequence is TGTGCCATCAGTGAGTCTAGGCATGAGCAGTTCTTC. Its translation: CAISESRHEQFF.

This clonotype was counted ten times or more. This chain uses TRBV7-2 with TRBJ2-5, with 10 bases lining up with TRBD1. The CDR3 is made up of 14 amino acids. V was clipped by 1 base and J by 10 bases; unmatched bases: 6. Germline V gene lookup returns CDR1 SGHTA and CDR2 FQGNSA. In DNA form, the CDR3 reads TGTGCCAGCAGCTTAGGGAGGGACAGGGGTGACCAGTACTTC. Protein: CASSLGRDRGDQYF.